The 3 T cell receptor beta chains in this list originate from one sample, sequenced in a study of T cells in Graves' hyperthyroidism and ophthalmopathy. The investigators amplified TCR beta CDR3 regions from RNA transcripts. TCR CDR3 regions were first amplified by RT-PCR with HTBI primers. MiXCR, applied by TCRdb to the multiplex PCR reads, yields one record per CDR3 protein. The table records roughly 330,000 distinct CDR3 sequences, approximately 17% of them present only once. Sequences were obtained from blood. The receptors were sampled from a man aged 25-45 years with Graves' hyperthyroidism.

This clonotype has at least ten counts. The chain uses TRBV5-1 and TRBJ2-7; 8 positions agree with TRBD2. CDR1 SGHRS and CDR2 YFSETQ come from the germline V gene. V shed 3 bases, J shed 5 bases, and the junction held 10 bases outside the gene matches. CDR3 length equals 15 residues. As DNA, the CDR3 is TGCGCCAGCAGCTCAACCCCCGGGACTAGAGACGAGCAGTACTTC. Its translation: CASSSTPGTRDEQYF.

This clonotype was recorded many times. The J gene is TRBJ2-1, the V gene TRBV30, with a possible D match to TRBD1 (5 bases). Germline loops: CDR1 GTSNPN, CDR2 SVGIG (reference sequence). The CDR3 sequence is 15 residues long. V was cut by 4 bases and J by 2 bases, with 15 bases left in between. The CDR3 bases are TGTGCCTGGACCCAACAAAGGGGCACCTACAATGAGCAGTTCTTC. Protein sequence: CAWTQQRGTYNEQFF.

This clonotype was seen repeatedly, ten times or more. The gene calls are TRBV5-8 and TRBJ2-1; perhaps D is TRBD1 or TRBD2 (6 bases each). Trimming stripped 5 bases from V and 0 bases from J, with 15 bases between. From germline, CDR1 is SGHTS and CDR2 YDEGEE. The CDR3 sequence is 16 residues long. The CDR3 sequence: CASSSEGVSSYNEQFF. CDR3 DNA sequence: TGTGCCAGCAGTTCGGAGGGGGTAAGCTCCTACAATGAGCAGTTCTTC.